This TCR beta chain was profiled in a study of cytomegalovirus exposure and HLA in healthy donors. As for the study in general: Sequencing of 150 million to 200 million T cells in an earlier analysis found more than 100 million unique TCR beta sequences. A data release that came early held approximately 85 million unique TCRs from HLA-typed donors. Findings and caveats of the study: A few chains linked to CMV were shown in vitro to be specific for CMV antigens.

Notes on this clone: Its matching antigen is unknown.

Healthy people donating bone marrow made up the donors. The germline V gene has CDR1 KGHSH and CDR2 LQKENI. The CDR3 has 13 residues. Between the trimmed V and J ends, which lost 3 bases and 0 bases, there was a span of 4 bases. This PCR relied on a set of 60 Vbeta primers and 13 Jbeta primers. Sequencing was performed with immunoSEQ multiplex PCR; in TCRdb, only in-frame clones are kept and a portion is missing. The data show about 140,000 clones, roughly 85% seen once. The sequence came from a man between 35 and 55 years old in good health and CMV-seronegative. Sequenced input: PBMCs. The V and J genes are TRBV18 and TRBJ2-3; unclear D gene. The CDR3 protein is CASSPASTDTQYF. CDR3 DNA sequence: TGTGCCAGCTCACCGGCTAGCACAGATACGCAGTATTTT. The variable domain in full, completed from reference TRBV18 and TRBJ2-3, reads NAGVMQNPRHLVRRRGQEARLRCSPMKGHSHVYWYRQLPEEGLKFMVYLQKENIIDESGMPKERFSAEFPKEGPSILRIQQVVRGDSAAYFCASSPASTDTQYFGPGTRLTVL.